The T cell receptor beta chain described here comes from a study of vaccination effects on CD4 cells after COVID-19 (dated by TCRdb to the early 2020s). Background on the whole study: To identify antigen-specific CD4+ T cell clonotypes by their expansion, the ViraFEST assay first stimulated PBMC with viral peptide pools and then applied TCR sequencing. Each participant received two doses of an mRNA SARS-CoV-2 vaccine, either BNT162b2 or mRNA-1273. Around 2.1 million PBMC per well were cultured with about 9.6 ug/ml peptides in IMDM containing roughly 5% human AB serum, approximately 9.9 IU/ml IL-2 and gentamicin. Cultures from other donors in the study were sequenced using the Oncomine TCR Beta short-read assay on an Illumina iSeq 100. SARS-CoV-2 spike-specific CD4+ TCR repertoires from before and after mRNA vaccination were compared in COVID-19 convalescent patients and in infection-naive vaccine recipients. A total of more than 8 COVID-19 convalescent patients and a handful of SARS-CoV-2-naive healthy vaccine recipients were included in the full study.

The germline V gene encodes CDR1 SGHRS and CDR2 YFSETQ. V is trimmed back by 1 base and J by 5 bases, and the junction contains 7 bases that no gene match accounts for. The CDR3 measures 16 amino acids from cysteine to phenylalanine. This entry keeps only the CDR3 DNA: 48 bases, framed from base 1. After more than 9 days of culture, CD4+ T cells were isolated with the EasySep CD4+ T cell isolation kit. The absence of prior SARS-CoV-2 infection in healthy vaccine recipients was confirmed by negative nucleocapsid antibodies before and after vaccination. Half of the culture medium was replaced with fresh IL-2-containing medium on days 3 and 7. Unless noted otherwise, every peptide stimulation condition was grown in triplicate wells. Using Ficoll-Paque Plus gradient centrifugation, PBMC were separated from whole blood and then either used fresh or cryopreserved at -140C. The QIAamp micro DNA kit was used to extract genomic DNA from the cultured CD4+ T cells.

This clone was seen once. Its binding antigen is unknown. No base-level quality is on record; no much larger clone is a single base apart. What the research found in general, with its limitations: Only a small number of convalescent patients were included, and no early post-infection timepoints were available, which limited the study. In healthy vaccine recipients, vaccine-induced clones were almost all SARS-CoV-2 mono-reactive, with only 1 of 255 being cross-reactive with common cold coronaviruses. At late post-vaccination timepoints, both infection-induced and vaccine-induced clones showed marked clonal contraction, consistent with waning T cell responses.

The library was obtained by the immunoSEQ multiplex PCR assay. DNA from the cultured, isolated CD4+ T cells was subjected to TCR beta CDR3 sequencing. The original pipeline was this. Non-productive TCR sequences were removed, reads were trimmed to the CDR3 region, and CDR3s of at least 7 amino acids were retained. Antigen-specific clonotypes were identified using the MANAFEST web app by comparison of expansion in peptide wells against reference cultures. For clones to be considered positive, expansion at FDR<0.05 versus reference and all other wells, an odds ratio above 5, and a frequency above 0.1% in two replicate wells were required. Clonotypes significantly expanded in SARS-CoV-2 spike wells and in at least one common cold coronavirus spike condition were defined as cross-reactive. Levenshtein distance calculated with the stringdist R package was used to assess CDR3 similarity, and unrooted trees were constructed with ape in R 3.6.1. The clones in this table, taken by TCRdb from immuneACCESS, are in-frame only. Not every clone is retained; where verified, under half of the shortfall comes from an unresolved V gene, and the cause of the rest is unknown. V and J calls and clone size are those listed in that table; D and trimming were worked out from the DNA. The sample table contains some 36,000 clones; only one count was recorded for 65% to 70% of them. The ten largest clones represent around 4.4% of the sample.

This receptor was identified in a human donor who received a COVID-19 vaccine. The rearrangement combines TRBV5-1 with TRBJ2-5; a stretch of 11 junction bases matches TRBD2. Sequenced here: CD4+ T cells from PBMCs cultured without peptide, sampled before COVID-19 vaccination. The DNA sequence reads TGCGCCAGCAGCTTGACTAGCGGGAGCCCCTGGGAGACCCAGTACTTC. This gives the protein CASSLTSGSPWETQYF.